These 5 T cell receptor beta chains share one sample of origin, sequenced in a study of blood T cell repertoires in COVID-19. Repertoires were generated with immunoSEQ multiplex PCR, while TCRdb's copy carries only in-frame clones and drops some. This sample has 140,000 to 150,000 clones, with approximately 88% found just once. Material for sequencing was peripheral blood. The receptors stem from a woman aged 45 to 65 with acute or convalescent COVID-19.

The count of this clone is one. The chain joins TRBV10-3 to TRBJ2-2; 11 nucleotides agree with TRBD2. The CDR3 totals 16 residues. The trim removed 6 bases at V and 1 base at J, leaving 4 bases unmatched. In germline, CDR1 is ENHRY, CDR2 SYGVKD. CDR3 DNA sequence: TGTGCCATCAGGTTAGCGGGAGGGAAGAACACCGGGGAGCTGTTTTTT. Protein: CAIRLAGGKNTGELFF.

J is TRBJ1-4 and V is TRBV3-1 (or the pseudogene TRBV3-2), with 7 bases identical to TRBD1. This CDR3 has 16 amino acids. Trimming removed 0 bases from V and 6 bases from J; junction bases left unmatched: 7. Germline V CDR1 and CDR2: LGHDT, YNNKEL (reference sequence). The CDR3 region has the DNA TGTGCCAGCAGCCAAGATTACGACAGGGAGGATGAAAAACTGTTTTTT. Translating it yields CASSQDYDREDEKLFF.

The chain couples TRBV18 to TRBJ1-5; 7 bases fit TRBD1. The germline V gene encodes CDR1 KGHSH and CDR2 LQKENI. The CDR3 totals 16 residues. V was pared by 3 bases and J by 2 bases, with 7 bases of the junction left unmatched. CDR3 DNA sequence: TGTGCCAGCTCACCCTGGGCTGACAGGGGCAATCAGCCCCAGCATTTT. Its protein is CASSPWADRGNQPQHF.

This chain connects TRBV28 to TRBJ2-1; TRBD1 agrees at 10 bases. Germline lookup yields CDR1 MDHEN and CDR2 SYDVKM. CDR3 length: 15 amino acids. J lost 4 bases, V lost 6 bases, and 6 bases had no gene match. The CDR3 loop reads CASSSGTGVYNEQFF. The CDR3 DNA reads TGTGCCAGCAGCTCCGGGACAGGGGTGTACAATGAGCAGTTCTTC.

This sequence joins TRBV11-2 and TRBJ2-7; possibly TRBD2 for D (5 bases). CDR1 and CDR2 (germline): SGHAT, FQNNGV. The CDR3 spans 15 residues. The V and J ends lost 0 bases and 0 bases respectively, with 9 bases between them. CDR3 region: CASSLEGRDSYEQYF. As DNA, the CDR3 is TGTGCCAGCAGCTTAGAGGGCCGGGACTCCTACGAGCAGTACTTC.